The rows below give T cell receptor beta chains drawn from one sample of a study of T cells in Graves' hyperthyroidism and ophthalmopathy. MiXCR was run by TCRdb on the multiplex PCR reads, yielding one entry per CDR3 protein. The table includes roughly 600,000 distinct CDR3 sequences, about 14% detected once. Sequenced sample: blood. These receptors all stem from a woman aged 45-65 years with Graves' ophthalmopathy. The CDR3 runs from the conserved cysteine through the conserved F or W. A D gene is named only where the DNA matches it firmly. Clone size is not always given. Where it is, it says once, few, many or a class for expanded clones.

clone_size	cdr3_length	v_call	d_call	j_call	cdr3_aa	cdr3_nt
.	16	TRBV28	TRBD2	TRBJ2-3	CASSQFGLADTDTQYF	TGTGCCAGCAGTCAATTCGGACTAGCGGACACAGATACGCAGTATTTT
many	12	TRBV7-2	.	TRBJ1-5	CASSRPNQPQHF	TGTGCCAGCAGCCGGCCTAATCAGCCCCAGCATTTT
many	14	TRBV29-1	.	TRBJ1-2	CSVDRAGGWDGYTF	TGCAGCGTTGATCGTGCGGGGGGTTGGGATGGCTACACCTTC
few	16	TRBV27	.	TRBJ2-1	CASSLTPGPSYNEQFF	TGTGCCAGCAGTTTAACCCCAGGGCCTAGCTACAATGAGCAGTTCTTC
.	14	TRBV7-9	.	TRBJ2-5	CASSNSGIQETQYF	TGTGCCAGCAGTAATTCAGGCATCCAAGAGACCCAGTACTTC
many	14	TRBV5-1	.	TRBJ1-1	CASSPHRVDTEAFF	TGCGCCAGCAGCCCACACAGGGTGGACACTGAAGCTTTCTTT
.	14	TRBV5-1	TRBD2	TRBJ2-7	CASSISGSTYEQYF	TGCGCCAGCAGCATTAGCGGGAGTACCTACGAGCAGTACTTC
many	16	TRBV9	TRBD2	TRBJ2-2	CASSKGLAGRVGELFF	TGTGCCAGCAGCAAGGGACTAGCGGGAAGGGTCGGGGAGCTGTTTTTT
few	17	TRBV6-1	TRBD2	TRBJ2-3	CASTETGLAGDRDTQYF	TGTGCCAGCACCGAAACCGGACTAGCGGGAGATAGAGATACGCAGTATTTT
many	14	TRBV10-3	TRBD2	TRBJ2-7	CAISAKRGSYEQYF	TGTGCCATCAGTGCGAAGCGGGGCTCCTACGAGCAGTACTTC
few	16	TRBV5-1	TRBD2	TRBJ2-5	CASSTAGLAGGETQYF	TGCGCCAGCAGCACCGCGGGACTAGCGGGAGGGGAGACCCAGTACTTC
few	17	TRBV3-1	TRBD2	TRBJ2-2	CASGLAGGFANTGELFF	TGTGCCAGTGGACTAGCGGGAGGGTTCGCGAACACCGGGGAGCTGTTTTTT
many	15	TRBV28	TRBD1	TRBJ1-2	CASSPPQGGIYGYTF	TGTGCCAGCAGTCCCCCACAGGGGGGCATCTATGGCTACACCTTC
few	11	TRBV9	.	TRBJ2-7	CASSRGAEQYF	TGTGCCAGCAGCCGAGGGGCCGAGCAGTACTTC
many	15	TRBV7-2	.	TRBJ1-5	CASSLAAQGGQPQHF	TGTGCCAGCAGCTTAGCCGCCCAGGGAGGCCAGCCCCAGCATTTT
.	17	TRBV6-1	.	TRBJ1-6	CASSSRGVRGGNSPLHF	TGTGCCAGCAGTTCCAGAGGAGTCAGGGGTGGAAATTCACCCCTCCACTTT
few	15	TRBV12-5	TRBD1	TRBJ1-1	CASGLTGGVYTEAFF	TGTGCTAGTGGTTTGACAGGGGGAGTGTACACTGAAGCTTTCTTT
many	13	TRBV29-1	TRBD1	TRBJ1-1	CSATDRRNTEAFF	TGCAGCGCTACGGACAGGCGGAACACTGAAGCTTTCTTT
few	16	TRBV7-3	TRBD2	TRBJ2-2	CASSSPAGGVTGELFF	TGTGCCAGCAGCTCGCCAGCGGGAGGGGTCACCGGGGAGCTGTTTTTT
many	13	TRBV20-1	.	TRBJ2-7	CSARGGRDYEQYF	TGCAGTGCTAGAGGGGGACGCGACTACGAGCAGTACTTC
few	15	TRBV18	TRBD2	TRBJ2-7	CASSLLWRESHEQYF	TGTGCCAGCTCACTACTTTGGCGGGAGAGCCACGAGCAGTACTTC
many	14	TRBV5-5	.	TRBJ1-2	CASSLTPPGDGYTF	TGTGCCAGCAGCTTGACCCCACCGGGAGATGGCTACACCTTC
.	13	TRBV7-9	.	TRBJ1-5	CASSFRGGETQHF	TGTGCCAGCAGCTTTAGGGGGGGCGAGACCCAGCATTTT
.	15	TRBV28	TRBD2	TRBJ2-7	CASRLASGRIHEQYF	TGTGCCAGCAGGTTAGCCAGCGGGAGGATCCACGAGCAGTACTTC